These 30 T cell receptor beta chains came from one sample sequenced in a study of shared clonotypes between healthy human individuals. Generated by immunoSEQ multiplex PCR, the TCRdb table keeps only in-frame clones and is missing some. The table has 2 million to 2.5 million clones, approximately 90% seen once; the top ten hold around 0.35%. Sequencing input: naive CD4+ T cells from PBMCs. The subset denotes: CD45RA+ positively selected. These receptors originate from a man between 18 and 35 years old in good health. Some clones in this sample may be carry-over from other donors' samples.

This clone has a handful of counts. V gene TRBV2 combines with J gene TRBJ1-5; D is unresolved. The germline V and J ends were trimmed by 3 bases and 4 bases, with 13 bases remaining between them. Germline CDR1 SNHLY, CDR2 FYNNEI. The CDR3 contains 15 residues. CDR3 region: CASSEVPRDNQPQHF. CDR3 nucleotides: TGTGCCAGCAGTGAGGTTCCGAGGGATAATCAGCCCCAGCATTTT.

The chain links TRBV10-3 to TRBJ2-2, with 7 bases lining up with TRBD2. CDR1 ENHRY and CDR2 SYGVKD come from the germline V gene. CDR3 length: 15 residues. The J segment lost 7 bases and the V segment lost 2 bases, leaving 7 bases of the junction unmatched. CDR3 DNA sequence: TGTGCCATCAGTGAGGGCGGGAGTTTGAGCGGGGAGCTGTTTTTT. Its translation is CAISEGGSLSGELFF.

The chain uses TRBV30 and TRBJ1-3; D is possibly TRBD1 (6 bases). The V gene lost 0 bases and the J gene lost 4 bases, with 13 bases spanning the gap. In germline, CDR1 is GTSNPN, CDR2 SVGIG (reference sequence). CDR3 length: 15 amino acids. The CDR3 region has the DNA TGTGCCTGGAGTGTACGGGCAGGGGTAGGAAACACCATATATTTT. Protein product: CAWSVRAGVGNTIYF.

This chain joins TRBV14 and TRBJ2-3, with D maybe TRBD2 (6 bases). This CDR3 has 15 amino acids. Trimming stripped 2 bases from V and 4 bases from J, with 13 bases between. CDR1 is SGHDN and CDR2 is FVKESK in the germline V gene. The CDR3 loop is CASSQLLGEADTQYF. The CDR3 DNA is TGTGCCAGCAGCCAATTACTTGGGGAGGCAGATACGCAGTATTTT.

The chain has TRBV7-3 and TRBJ2-3, with D possibly being TRBD2 (5 bases). CDR3 length: 14 residues. V was clipped by 7 bases and J by 6 bases, with 17 bases between them. Germline V CDR1 and CDR2: SGHTA, FQGTGA. CDR3 DNA sequence: TGTGCCAGCAAGCACGGAGTCGAGCGGGATACGCAGTATTTT. This translates into CASKHGVERDTQYF.

The chain recombines TRBV5-1 with TRBJ2-7; D might be TRBD1 (6 bases). Deletions cut 0 bases from V and 2 bases from J, with 12 bases between. Germline-derived CDR1 and CDR2 are SGHRS and YFSETQ. The length of the CDR3 is 15 residues. The CDR3 bases are TGCGCCAGCAGCTTGGGGACAGCGATTACCTACGAGCAGTACTTC. It yields the protein CASSLGTAITYEQYF.

The table lists this clone with a count of one. V usage is TRBV14 and J usage is TRBJ2-7; 7 positions match TRBD1. In germline, CDR1 is SGHDN, CDR2 FVKESK. The CDR3 contains 17 residues. J was trimmed by 2 bases and V by 4 bases; bases with no gene match: 14. The CDR3 reads CASSRLTGAPATYEQYF. CDR3 bases: TGTGCCAGCAGCCGACTCACAGGGGCCCCAGCGACCTACGAGCAGTACTTC.

The rearrangement joins TRBV5-1 to TRBJ2-1; D gene ambiguous. Trimming removed 0 bases from V and 8 bases from J, with 9 bases in between. The germline CDR1 and CDR2 sequences are SGHRS and YFSETQ. The CDR3 is 13 residues long. The CDR3 region is CASSLAMIHEQFF. Here the CDR3 DNA reads TGCGCCAGCAGCTTGGCTATGATCCATGAGCAGTTCTTC.

This sequence joins TRBV5-1 and TRBJ2-1; possible D gene TRBD1, 6 bases. Germline V gene data show CDR1 as SGHRS and CDR2 as YFSETQ. The CDR3 extends over 16 amino acids. V was pared by 2 bases and J by 4 bases, with 16 bases between. CDR3 nucleotide sequence: TGCGCCAGCAGCTTTTCAGGGGCGGGCGGGTACAATGAGCAGTTCTTC. Amino acid sequence: CASSFSGAGGYNEQFF. The variable domain in full, with the rest retrieved from reference TRBV5-1 and TRBJ2-1, is KAGVTQTPRYLIKTRGQQVTLSCSPISGHRSVSWYQQTPGQGLQFLFEYFSETQRNKGNFPGRFSGRQFSNSRSEMNVSTLELGDSALYLCASSFSGAGGYNEQFFGPGTRLTVL.

V and J are TRBV5-4 and TRBJ2-1; D gene unclear. Germline-derived CDR1 and CDR2 are SGHNT and YYREEE (reference sequence). The V end lost 1 base, the J end lost 0 bases, and 2 bases lay between the germline ends. This CDR3 comprises 13 residues. The CDR3 nucleotides read TGTGCCAGCAGCTTGTCCTCCTACAATGAGCAGTTCTTC. It translates to CASSLSSYNEQFF.

V usage is TRBV28 and J usage is TRBJ1-5; no definite D call. Germline loops: CDR1 MDHEN, CDR2 SYDVKM. V was pared by 3 bases and J by 6 bases, with 12 bases between. This CDR3 has 14 residues. The CDR3 DNA follows: TGTGCCAGCAGTTTGGGGTTTGGGAGTCAGCCCCAGCATTTT. It translates to CASSLGFGSQPQHF.

CDR3 residues: CASSSFPNTEAFF. In DNA, the CDR3 is TGTGCCAGCAGTTCATTTCCGAACACTGAAGCTTTCTTT. The chain combines TRBV28 with TRBJ1-1; D ambiguous. V lost 4 bases to trimming and J lost 1 base, with 7 bases between them. Per the germline V gene, CDR1 is MDHEN and CDR2 is SYDVKM. The CDR3 is 13 residues long.

The V gene is TRBV6-5, the J gene TRBJ1-1; D remains ambiguous. V lost 2 bases, J lost 4 bases, and 11 bases lay in between. The V gene's germline CDR1 is MNHEY and CDR2 SVGAGI. CDR3 length equals 14 residues. CDR3 sequence: CASSYGLVGTEAFF. CDR3 sequence (DNA): TGTGCCAGCAGTTACGGGCTGGTGGGCACTGAAGCTTTCTTT.

DNA for the CDR3: TGTGCCAGCAGTGGGGGACCGGGGTATGGCTACACCTTC. Encoded protein: CASSGGPGYGYTF. The rearrangement links TRBV27 to TRBJ1-2; D is possibly TRBD1 (5 bases). The CDR3 consists of 13 residues. V dropped 5 bases and J dropped 5 bases, with 12 bases sitting between them. Looked up from germline, CDR1 is MNHEY and CDR2 is SMNVEV (reference sequence).

This sequence joins TRBV4-3 and TRBJ1-4; D possibly corresponds to TRBD1 (5 bases). Germline assignment: CDR1 LGHNA and CDR2 YSLEER. The V and J ends lost 2 bases and 8 bases respectively, with 15 bases between them. The CDR3 is 15 amino acids. The CDR3 DNA follows: TGCGCCAGCAGCCAAAATCCGGGACTAGGAGAAAAACTGTTTTTT. This codes for CASSQNPGLGEKLFF.

In DNA form, the CDR3 reads TGTGCCAGCAGTGAACTTGCGACCTACGAGCAGTACTTC. This translates into CASSELATYEQYF. The J gene is TRBJ2-7, the V gene TRBV2; D is unresolved. Germline V gene sequence: CDR1 SNHLY, CDR2 FYNNEI. The germline V and J ends were trimmed by 2 bases and 2 bases, with 7 bases remaining between them. The CDR3 is 13 residues long.

The V and J genes are TRBV18 and TRBJ2-4; D is uncertain. The ends were cut back, 0 bases at V and 2 bases at J, with 14 bases in the middle. The germline CDR1 and CDR2 sequences are KGHSH and LQKENI. The CDR3 covers 17 residues. CDR3 DNA: TGTGCCAGCTCACCACCCTTGGCCCCCACCCCCAAAAACATTCAGTACTTC. Translated: CASSPPLAPTPKNIQYF.

J is TRBJ2-5 and V is TRBV28, with TRBD1 identical over 8 bases. The ends lost 4 bases at V and 5 bases at J; junction bases unmatched: 15. This CDR3 has 17 residues. The germline gives CDR1 MDHEN, CDR2 SYDVKM. CDR3 sequence: CASSSGWTGTFGETQYF. CDR3 bases: TGTGCCAGCAGTTCGGGCTGGACAGGGACTTTCGGGGAGACCCAGTACTTC.

This chain joins TRBV29-1 and TRBJ2-1, with D tentatively TRBD1 (6 bases). The V end was cut by 7 bases, the J end by 7 bases, with 14 bases between. The CDR3 runs to 12 residues. Germline values: CDR1 SQVTM, CDR2 ANQGSEA. CDR3 residues: CSAQGGGNEQFF. The CDR3 nucleotides are TGCAGCGCACAAGGGGGTGGTAATGAGCAGTTCTTC.

The genes are TRBV28 and TRBJ1-4; 7 bases are a match to TRBD1. Germline CDR1 reads MDHEN; CDR2 reads SYDVKM. There are 17 residues in the CDR3. With 11 bases clipped from V and 4 bases from J, the junction kept 19 bases outside the gene matches. CDR3 DNA sequence: TGTGCCGGTTCTAGGAGGTCAGGGGGTGAAAATAATGAAAAACTGTTTTTT. Amino acid sequence: CAGSRRSGGENNEKLFF.

This clone has only one observation. The rearrangement uses TRBV5-6 and TRBJ1-2; D uncertain. Germline assignment: CDR1 SGHDT and CDR2 YYEEEE. The CDR3 is 13 residues long. Trimming took off 7 bases at V and 14 bases at J, with 24 bases between the two ends. The CDR3 DNA follows: TGTGCCAGCGGTCCGTCTGGGCCAGACAATCTTACCTTC. Protein: CASGPSGPDNLTF.

Here the CDR3 DNA reads TGTGCCAGCAGTCGACAGGTCTCTAACGTGGGGGAGCAGTACTTC. It codes for CASSRQVSNVGEQYF. The genes are TRBV2 and TRBJ2-7, with a tentative D call TRBD1 (6 bases). The CDR3 loop spans 15 amino acids. Germline-derived CDR1 and CDR2 are SNHLY and FYNNEI. V was cut by 5 bases and J by 7 bases, with 21 bases left in between.

The gene calls are TRBV5-1 and TRBJ2-7; TRBD2 might be the D (7 bases). The germline V gene has CDR1 SGHRS and CDR2 YFSETQ. The CDR3 extends over 15 amino acids. V was shortened by 3 bases and J by 2 bases, with 15 bases between the two germline ends. The CDR3 loop reads CASSWEGGVAYEQYF. In DNA form, the CDR3 reads TGCGCCAGCAGCTGGGAGGGGGGAGTGGCCTACGAGCAGTACTTC.

This chain links TRBV29-1 with TRBJ1-2; TRBD1 is a possible D gene (6 bases). Trimming stripped 3 bases from V and 6 bases from J, with 11 bases between. Germline V gives CDR1 SQVTM, CDR2 ANQGSEA. This CDR3 comprises 12 residues. CDR3 loop: CSVDGGGHGYTF. DNA of the CDR3: TGCAGCGTTGACGGGGGGGGCCATGGCTACACCTTC.

In DNA, the CDR3 is TGTGCCTGGAGTGTACGTCTAGTGGGTGGATCACTTACGCAGTATTTT. It encodes CAWSVRLVGGSLTQYF. The rearrangement joins TRBV30 to TRBJ2-3; D gene ambiguous. The V gene's germline CDR1 is GTSNPN and CDR2 SVGIG (reference sequence). This CDR3 has 16 residues. V was pared by 0 bases and J by 8 bases, with 21 bases between.

The rearrangement uses TRBV28 and TRBJ2-3; D is perhaps TRBD2 (5 bases). Germline V gene data show CDR1 as MDHEN and CDR2 as SYDVKM. The CDR3 spans 15 residues. V lost 3 bases to trimming and J lost 6 bases, with 16 bases between them. The CDR3 DNA sequence: TGTGCCAGCAGTTTTGTAGCGCTGGGGTTGGATACGCAGTATTTT. Translation gives CASSFVALGLDTQYF.

This chain links TRBV28 with TRBJ2-2; the D gene could be TRBD1 or TRBD2 (6 bases each). V lost 7 bases and J 6 bases, leaving 27 bases between the germline ends. Germline V CDR1 and CDR2: MDHEN, SYDVKM. CDR3 length: 18 residues. The CDR3 DNA reads as TGTGCCAGCACCGAGGGGGGTAGTGGTAAATTAAAAGCCGGGGAGCTGTTTTTT. Its protein is CASTEGGSGKLKAGELFF. The whole variable domain, filled in from reference TRBV28 and TRBJ2-2, reads DVKVTQSSRYLVKRTGEKVFLECVQDMDHENMFWYRQDPGLGLRLIYFSYDVKMKEKGDIPEGYSVSREKKERFSLILESASTNQTSMYLCASTEGGSGKLKAGELFFGEGSRLTVL.

This sequence joins TRBV7-2 and TRBJ1-3; D is ambiguous. This CDR3 comprises 15 residues. The germline V gene encodes CDR1 SGHTA and CDR2 FQGNSA. Trimming removed 4 bases at V and 0 bases at J, with 10 bases between. In DNA, the CDR3 is TGTGCCAGCAGCTCTATCCTGGACTCTGGAAACACCATATATTTT. Protein product: CASSSILDSGNTIYF.

The chain has TRBV28 and TRBJ2-7, with no clear D. Trimming stripped 3 bases from V and 2 bases from J, with 8 bases between. CDR1 is MDHEN, CDR2 SYDVKM, per germline. The CDR3 totals 13 residues. The DNA of the CDR3 is TGTGCCAGCAGTTTTGTTCATACCTACGAGCAGTACTTC. Its translation is CASSFVHTYEQYF.

The rearrangement joins TRBV18 to TRBJ1-1; weak D call: TRBD1 (6 bases). Germline-derived CDR1 and CDR2 are KGHSH and LQKENI. This CDR3 is 13 amino acids long. Trimming removed 6 bases at V and 1 base at J, with 9 bases between. In nucleotides, the CDR3 is TGTGCCAGCTCGACAGGAAAGAACACTGAAGCTTTCTTT. Translated: CASSTGKNTEAFF.